The T cell receptor (beta chain) described here comes from a study of cytomegalovirus exposure and HLA in healthy donors. Study summary: According to later analysis, the same platform produced the 120 validation and under 750 first-cohort repertoires.

Libraries were prepared by immunoSEQ multiplex PCR; TCRdb keeps only in-frame clonotypes and omits some of them. The repertoire holds approximately 270,000 clones, roughly 87% seen once, with around 11% in the top ten. V was shortened by 5 bases and J by 4 bases, with 15 bases between the two germline ends. The CDR3 contains 14 residues. The V gene's germline CDR1 is SGHDT and CDR2 YYEEEE. The sequenced material came from PBMCs. This TCR came from a man aged 18-30 years in good health and CMV-seropositive. The V call is TRBV5-6, the J call TRBJ1-1; D possibly corresponds to TRBD1 (6 bases). The DNA for the CDR3 is TGTGCCAGCAGACGGGAAGGGGGGAGCACTGAAGCTTTCTTT. The encoded protein is CASRREGGSTEAFF.